Presented here are 18 T cell receptor beta chains from one specimen sequenced in a study of human T cells and chemical hapten exposure (dated by TCRdb to the early 2020s). Libraries were made using RACE. TCRdb records NextSeq 500 as the sequencer. The raw public data were reprocessed by TCRdb itself: fastp quality trimming at Q25, MiXCR clonotype calling, in-frame beta chains only. Records with the same CDR3 protein are collapsed into one entry carrying the most frequent genes and DNA. The sample table records about 35,000 distinct CDR3 sequences; just under 6.5% of these occur just once. The ten largest clones represent roughly 9.1% of the sample. The time point label, as the study defines it: patch test 1, 2 weeks after DPC sensitization. The intended sense of this specimen's treatment or condition label: therapeutic diphenylcyclopropenone sensitization with weekly scalp DPC. Total RNA was extracted from unfractionated whole blood that had been collected in Tempus Blood RNA tubes.

The starting material was whole blood, obtained in connection with sensitization to the hapten diphenylcyclopropenone (DPC). The receptor source for this set is a woman aged 30 to 39 with alopecia areata. Some clones in this sample may be carry-over from other donors' samples.

This clonotype was found many times. The chain employs TRBV6-2 or TRBV6-3 and TRBJ1-2; D is unresolved. V lost 4 bases, J lost 2 bases, and 8 bases lay in between. The V gene's germline CDR1 is MNHEY and CDR2 SVGEGT. The CDR3 runs 13 residues. CDR3: CASSLPGNYGYTF. CDR3 in DNA: TGTGCCAGCAGTTTACCGGGAAACTATGGCTACACCTTC.

This clonotype was counted a few times. The rearrangement links TRBV3-1 to TRBJ1-5; tentatively, D is TRBD1 (5 bases). Germline CDR1 LGHDT, CDR2 YNNKEL (reference sequence). V lost 4 bases and J lost 0, with 10 bases in between. This CDR3 has 15 residues. CDR3 in amino acids: CASSPGLLSNQPQHF. The CDR3 DNA reads TGTGCCAGCAGCCCGGGACTGCTTAGCAATCAGCCCCAGCATTTT. Full variable domain (outside the CDR3, taken from reference TRBV3-1 and TRBJ1-5): DTAVSQTPKYLVTQMGNDKSIKCEQNLGHDTMYWYKQDSKKFLKIMFSYNNKELIINETVPNRFSPKSPDKAHLNLHINSLELGDSAVYFCASSPGLLSNQPQHFGDGTRLSIL.

V and J are TRBV23-1 and TRBJ2-1, with a tentative D call TRBD2 (6 bases). TRBV23-1 is recorded as an ORF, its role being uncertain. The CDR3 is 16 residues long. Trimming took off 4 bases at V and 4 bases at J, with 17 bases between the two ends. In nucleotides, the CDR3 is TGCGCCAGCAGTCGGTTGCGGGACGGGAAATACAATGAGCAGTTCTTC. Residues: CASSRLRDGKYNEQFF.

In this sample, this clonotype is medium-sized. The chain has TRBV11-2 and TRBJ2-1; weak D call: TRBD2 (5 bases). Germline V CDR1 and CDR2: SGHAT, FQNNGV. Trimming shortened V by 5 bases and J by 7 bases, and 18 bases separated the two germline ends. The CDR3 runs 15 residues. The CDR3 sequence: CASSLLWASLNEQFF. For the CDR3, the DNA is TGTGCCAGCAGCCTACTTTGGGCTAGCTTGAATGAGCAGTTCTTC.

This clonotype was counted many times. The rearrangement links TRBV7-9 to TRBJ2-2; no clear D gene. V gave up 2 bases and J gave up 3 bases, with 10 bases separating them. Per germline, CDR1 SEHNR and CDR2 FQNEAQ (reference sequence). The CDR3 spans 15 residues. The CDR3 DNA reads TGTGCCAGCAGCTTAAAAGTTCGGGACACCGGGGAGCTGTTTTTT. Residues: CASSLKVRDTGELFF.

Ten or more counts support this clonotype. The chain links TRBV6-5 to TRBJ2-3; TRBD1 aligns across 7 bases. In germline, CDR1 is MNHEY, CDR2 SVGAGI. J lost 1 base, V lost 5 bases, and 3 bases had no gene match. This CDR3 region has 14 residues. CDR3: CASSPGTGTDTQYF. CDR3 coding DNA: TGTGCCAGCAGTCCCGGGACAGGCACAGATACGCAGTATTTT.

This clonotype was observed many times. This sequence joins TRBV2 and TRBJ2-2, with D uncertain. There are 15 residues in the CDR3. Germline V lookup: CDR1 SNHLY, CDR2 FYNNEI. Trimming left V 2 bases short and J 4 bases short, with 11 bases between. CDR3 region: CASSEKALSTGELFF. In nucleotides, the CDR3 is TGTGCCAGCAGTGAAAAAGCCCTGTCCACCGGGGAGCTGTTTTTT.

Many counts were recorded for this clonotype. This rearrangement joins TRBV12-3 or TRBV12-4 to TRBJ2-2, with TRBD1 matching 8 bases. The trim removed 6 bases at V and 4 bases at J, leaving 7 bases unmatched. CDR3 size: 15 residues. The CDR3 DNA is TGTGCCAGCAGCCGCGACAGGGGTGGCACCGGGGAGCTGTTTTTT. This translates into CASSRDRGGTGELFF.

In its sample, this clonotype was seen many times. The J gene is TRBJ2-7, the V gene TRBV29-1; D not resolved. The CDR3 totals 12 residues. Trimming took off 0 bases at V and 8 bases at J, with 11 bases between the two ends. Germline values: CDR1 SQVTM, CDR2 ANQGSEA. CDR3 DNA: TGCAGCGTTGAAGAAGGCGGAACTCAGCAGTACTTC. Protein product: CSVEEGGTQQYF.

This clonotype was picked up a small number of times. This rearrangement joins TRBV27 to TRBJ1-2, with D maybe TRBD1 (5 bases). Trimming took off 4 bases at V and 8 bases at J, with 17 bases between the two ends. This CDR3 is built from 14 residues. In germline, CDR1 is MNHEY, CDR2 SMNVEV (reference sequence). The CDR3 loop is CASSSWAEWGGYTF. The DNA of the CDR3 is TGTGCCAGCAGTTCGTGGGCGGAATGGGGCGGCTACACCTTC.

The chain couples TRBV12-3 or TRBV12-4 to TRBJ1-1; TRBD1 might be the D (6 bases). This CDR3 contains 14 residues. V was pared by 7 bases and J by 1 base, with 13 bases between. The CDR3 sequence: CASNQQGPNTEAFF. CDR3 in DNA: TGTGCCAGCAACCAACAGGGTCCGAACACTGAAGCTTTCTTT.

The chain links TRBV2 to TRBJ2-7, with D unresolved. Germline V gene lookup returns CDR1 SNHLY and CDR2 FYNNEI. The CDR3 is made up of 13 amino acids. The V end was cut by 3 bases, the J end by 0 bases, with 6 bases between. The CDR3 loop is CASSDGSSYEQYF. The CDR3 coding sequence is TGTGCCAGCAGTGACGGATCCTCCTACGAGCAGTACTTC.

This clonotype was counted at least ten times. The chain carries TRBV28 and TRBJ2-3; D gene unclear. Looked up from germline, CDR1 is MDHEN and CDR2 is SYDVKM. The CDR3 runs 14 residues. V was trimmed by 5 bases and J by 3 bases, leaving 12 bases between them. This chain's CDR3 is CASSLGIATDTQYF. CDR3 nucleotides: TGTGCCAGCAGTCTAGGAATAGCAACAGATACGCAGTATTTT. Combining the CDR3 with reference TRBV28 and TRBJ2-3 gives the whole variable domain DVKVTQSSRYLVKRTGEKVFLECVQDMDHENMFWYRQDPGLGLRLIYFSYDVKMKEKGDIPEGYSVSREKKERFSLILESASTNQTSMYLCASSLGIATDTQYFGPGTRLTVL.

This clonotype was observed a few times. The CDR3 spells CASSLERGQNIQYF. Here the CDR3 DNA reads TGTGCCAGCAGCTTAGAACGAGGGCAAAACATTCAGTACTTC. V usage is TRBV7-9 and J usage is TRBJ2-4; possible D gene TRBD2, 5 bases. Germline loops: CDR1 SEHNR, CDR2 FQNEAQ (reference sequence). The CDR3 length is 14 residues. V was shortened by 1 base and J by 5 bases, with 9 bases between the two germline ends. Based on the CDR3 plus reference TRBV7-9 and TRBJ2-4, the full variable domain is DTGVSQNPRHKITKRGQNVTFRCDPISEHNRLYWYRQTLGQGPEFLTYFQNEAQLEKSRLLSDRFSAERPKGSFSTLEIQRTEQGDSAMYLCASSLERGQNIQYFGAGTRLSVL.

This clonotype has at least ten counts. CDR3 region: CSVEPPGPQETQYF. DNA of the CDR3: TGCAGCGTTGAACCCCCGGGGCCGCAAGAGACCCAGTACTTC. This chain uses TRBV29-1 with TRBJ2-5, with D perhaps matching TRBD1 or TRBD2 (5 bases each). The V and J ends lost 2 bases and 2 bases respectively, with 12 bases between them. This CDR3 is 14 amino acids long. Germline CDR1 SQVTM, CDR2 ANQGSEA.

V and J are TRBV5-1 and TRBJ1-2, with TRBD1 identical over 9 bases. The V and J ends lost 3 bases and 7 bases, in that order; junction bases with no gene match: 10. Germline-derived CDR1 and CDR2 are SGHRS and YFSETQ. The CDR3 covers 15 residues. The CDR3 loop is CASSSGVDRGSGYTF. The CDR3, as DNA: TGCGCCAGCAGCTCGGGAGTTGACAGGGGGTCTGGCTACACCTTC. The full variable domain, its missing parts supplied by reference TRBV5-1 and TRBJ1-2, is KAGVTQTPRYLIKTRGQQVTLSCSPISGHRSVSWYQQTPGQGLQFLFEYFSETQRNKGNFPGRFSGRQFSNSRSEMNVSTLELGDSALYLCASSSGVDRGSGYTFGSGTRLTVV.

The rearrangement links TRBV6-2 or TRBV6-3 to TRBJ2-3; 8 bases are a match to TRBD2. The CDR3 contains 15 residues. After removal of 0 bases from V and 4 bases from J, the junction contained 3 bases not matched to a gene. From germline, CDR1 is MNHEY and CDR2 SVGEGT. CDR3 in DNA: TGTGCCAGCAGTTACTCGGGTAGCGGGGCAGATACGCAGTATTTT. This translates into CASSYSGSGADTQYF.

This clonotype was counted ten times or more. The rearrangement links TRBV27 to TRBJ2-1; 8 nucleotides align to TRBD1. Germline lookup yields CDR1 MNHEY and CDR2 SMNVEV (reference sequence). V shed 2 bases, J shed 7 bases, and the junction held 4 bases outside the gene matches. The CDR3 loop spans 14 amino acids. The CDR3 is CASSLTQGANEQFF. The CDR3 DNA sequence: TGTGCCAGCAGTTTAACCCAGGGGGCGAATGAGCAGTTCTTC.